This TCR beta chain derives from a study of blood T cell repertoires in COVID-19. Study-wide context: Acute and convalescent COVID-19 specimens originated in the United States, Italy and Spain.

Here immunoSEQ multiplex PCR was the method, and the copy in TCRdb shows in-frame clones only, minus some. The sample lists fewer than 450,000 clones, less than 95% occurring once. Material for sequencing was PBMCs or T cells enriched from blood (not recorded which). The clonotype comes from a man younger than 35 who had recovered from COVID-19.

The CDR3 spells CASSLTPDSQTYEQYF. CDR3 DNA sequence: TGTGCCAGCAGCTTAACCCCGGACAGCCAAACCTACGAGCAGTACTTC. The J gene is TRBJ2-7, the V gene TRBV7-6, with D possibly TRBD1 on 6 matching bases. The CDR3 covers 16 residues. Germline assignment: CDR1 SGHVS and CDR2 FNYEAQ. V lost 2 bases to trimming and J lost 2 bases, with 16 bases between them.